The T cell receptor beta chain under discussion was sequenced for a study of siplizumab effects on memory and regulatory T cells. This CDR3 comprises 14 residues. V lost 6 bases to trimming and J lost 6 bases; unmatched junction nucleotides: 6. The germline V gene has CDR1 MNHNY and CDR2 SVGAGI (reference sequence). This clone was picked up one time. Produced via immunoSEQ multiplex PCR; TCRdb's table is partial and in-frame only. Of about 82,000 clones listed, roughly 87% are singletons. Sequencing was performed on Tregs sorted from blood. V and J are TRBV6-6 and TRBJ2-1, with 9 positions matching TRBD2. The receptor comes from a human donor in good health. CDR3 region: CASRLAGAFNEQFF. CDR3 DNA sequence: TGTGCCAGCAGGTTAGCGGGGGCTTTCAATGAGCAGTTCTTC.